The entry that follows covers one T cell receptor beta chain sequence. The source of the sample is a study of blood T cell repertoires in COVID-19. Overall study context: Samples representing acute and convalescent COVID-19 were sourced from the United States, Italy and Spain.

In the source study's methods: Estimation of nucleated cell counts was performed using reference gene primer amplification. Profiled with immunoSEQ multiplex PCR; TCRdb holds only in-frame clones, not every one. V, J and clone size reflect that table, while D and trimming were determined from the DNA. The table lists 250,000 or so clones, about three quarters of them singletons. CDR1 and CDR2 from the germline V gene are KGHSH and LQKENI. Trimming cost V 5 bases and J 4 bases; bases outside gene matches: 8. CDR3 length: 15 residues. This chain connects TRBV18 to TRBJ2-3; 8 bases align to TRBD1. This TCR was recovered from a woman aged 80 or older with acute or convalescent COVID-19. Sequenced sample: peripheral blood. Here the CDR3 reads CASSKDRDRADTQYF. In DNA, the CDR3 is TGTGCCAGCTCAAAGGACAGGGATAGGGCAGATACGCAGTATTTT.